This passage covers 13 T cell receptor beta chains from one sample sequenced in a study of blood T cells in healthy people across ages. Primers used in a second PCR of roughly 6 to 12 cycles were a sample-barcoded 5' primer and a J-beta primer mix. TCRdb reprocessed the 5' RACE reads with MiXCR, giving one entry per CDR3 protein. The data contain 790,000 or so distinct CDR3 sequences, about half of them seen just once; the ten biggest clones take up 15% to 20%. Input material: blood. The receptors were sampled from a man older than 75 in good health.

This clonotype was detected only a few times. The genes are TRBV12-3 or TRBV12-4 and TRBJ2-3; TRBD1 agrees at 7 bases. CDR3 size: 15 residues. Trimming at V came to 1 base and at J to 2 bases, leaving 3 bases not matched to a gene. The CDR3 loop reads CASSLGGTATDTQYF. CDR3 nucleotide sequence: TGTGCCAGCAGTTTAGGGGGGACAGCCACAGATACGCAGTATTTT.

DNA of the CDR3: TGCAGCGTTGACGGTGACTCCACAAGCACAGATACGCAGTATTTT. It specifies CSVDGDSTSTDTQYF. The chain has TRBV29-1 and TRBJ2-3; D is undetermined. Per the germline V gene, CDR1 is SQVTM and CDR2 is ANQGSEA. V lost 3 bases and J 0 bases, leaving 13 bases between the germline ends. CDR3 length equals 15 residues.

V gene TRBV20-1 combines with J gene TRBJ2-5, with 9 positions matching TRBD2. This CDR3 comprises 14 residues. Per germline, CDR1 DFQATT and CDR2 SNEGSKA (reference sequence). The trim removed 7 bases at V and 2 bases at J, leaving 8 bases unmatched. CDR3 sequence (DNA): TGCAGTGGGGGGCTAGCGGGGACTCAAGAGACCCAGTACTTC. Translating it yields CSGGLAGTQETQYF.

V gene TRBV6-6 combines with J gene TRBJ2-3, with 8 bases lining up with TRBD1. Germline V CDR1 and CDR2: MNHNY, SVGAGI (reference sequence). This CDR3 is 13 amino acids long. V lost 6 bases to trimming and J lost 5 bases; unmatched junction nucleotides: 4. In nucleotides, the CDR3 is TGTGCCAGCAGGGACAGGGCGGTAGATACGCAGTATTTT. Its protein product is CASRDRAVDTQYF.

This chain links TRBV20-1 with TRBJ2-3, with 7 bases fitting TRBD2. J was trimmed by 5 bases and V by 5 bases; bases with no gene match: 13. Germline V lookup: CDR1 DFQATT, CDR2 SNEGSKA (reference sequence). The length of the CDR3 is 15 residues. CDR3 sequence: CSALPPIGTKDTQYF. In DNA form, the CDR3 reads TGCAGTGCTCTCCCCCCCATCGGGACTAAAGATACGCAGTATTTT.

As concerns this clonotype: At one end the junction does not follow the germline gene, possibly because of a read error. The gene calls are TRBV3-1 and TRBJ2-3; possibly TRBD2 for D (6 bases). Germline values: CDR1 LGHDT, CDR2 YNNKEL (reference sequence). The CDR3 loop spans 14 amino acids. The CDR3 loop reads CACSQNLALDTQYF. CDR3 nucleotide sequence: TGTGCCTGCAGCCAGAATCTAGCGTTGGATACGCAGTATTTT.

The chain combines TRBV5-1 with TRBJ2-7; TRBD2 matches 13 bases. The junction had 6 bases not matched to a gene; V was cut back by 3 bases and J by 0 bases. The CDR3 totals 17 residues. The germline CDR1 and CDR2 sequences are SGHRS and YFSETQ. The CDR3 here is CASSSGLAGYLSYEQYF. Written as DNA, the CDR3 is TGCGCCAGCAGCTCGGGACTAGCGGGATACCTCTCCTACGAGCAGTACTTC.

Many counts were recorded for this clonotype. The chain combines TRBV11-2 with TRBJ2-5, with 12 bases that match TRBD2. After removal of 5 bases from V and 1 base from J, the junction contained 8 bases not matched to a gene. CDR1 SGHAT and CDR2 FQNNGV come from the germline V gene. The length of the CDR3 is 17 residues. CDR3 DNA sequence: TGTGCCAGCAGCCAAGTCCTAGCGGGAGGGATCCAAGAGACCCAGTACTTC. Amino acid sequence: CASSQVLAGGIQETQYF.

This clonotype occurred once. The chain couples TRBV20-1 to TRBJ2-7; D call uncertain. In germline, CDR1 is DFQATT, CDR2 SNEGSKA (reference sequence). This CDR3 spans 14 amino acids. With 0 bases removed from V and 0 bases from J, the gap between germline ends came to 9 bases. The CDR3: CSARELLSSYEQYF. CDR3 coding DNA: TGCAGTGCTAGAGAGCTGCTGAGCTCCTACGAGCAGTACTTC.

V and J are TRBV6-2 or TRBV6-3 and TRBJ2-1; 9 nucleotides match TRBD2. Per the germline V gene, CDR1 is MNHEY and CDR2 is SVGEGT. Losses at the gene ends were 0 bases for V and 2 bases for J; bases not matched to a gene: 2. The CDR3 sequence is 16 residues long. The CDR3 region is CASSYSREGPYNEQFF. CDR3 DNA sequence: TGTGCCAGCAGTTACTCGCGGGAGGGCCCCTACAATGAGCAGTTCTTC.

The CDR3 sequence: CSVLTVTNEKLFF. The CDR3 DNA sequence: TGCAGCGTTCTGACAGTTACTAATGAAAAACTGTTTTTT. The chain is built from TRBV29-1 and TRBJ1-4, with D possibly TRBD1 on 5 matching bases. The germline CDR1 and CDR2 sequences are SQVTM and ANQGSEA. This CDR3 region has 13 residues. V gave up 5 bases and J gave up 2 bases, with 9 bases separating them.

The chain carries TRBV9 and TRBJ2-7; TRBD1 matches 7 bases. The CDR3 runs 13 residues. The germline V gene encodes CDR1 SGDLS and CDR2 YYNGEE. Trimming cost V 4 bases and J 7 bases; bases outside gene matches: 8. CDR3 nucleotides: TGTGCCAGCAGCCCCAGACAGGGTCAAGAGCAGTACTTC. The encoded protein is CASSPRQGQEQYF.

This clonotype was observed a handful of times. This chain connects TRBV9 to TRBJ2-3; 7 bases match TRBD1. The V gene end was trimmed by 3 bases and the J gene end by 3 bases; junction bases not matched to a gene: 4. This CDR3 has 14 residues. Germline lookup yields CDR1 SGDLS and CDR2 YYNGEE. In nucleotides, the CDR3 is TGTGCCAGCAGCGGCAGGGGGTTGACAGATACGCAGTATTTT. Amino acid sequence: CASSGRGLTDTQYF.